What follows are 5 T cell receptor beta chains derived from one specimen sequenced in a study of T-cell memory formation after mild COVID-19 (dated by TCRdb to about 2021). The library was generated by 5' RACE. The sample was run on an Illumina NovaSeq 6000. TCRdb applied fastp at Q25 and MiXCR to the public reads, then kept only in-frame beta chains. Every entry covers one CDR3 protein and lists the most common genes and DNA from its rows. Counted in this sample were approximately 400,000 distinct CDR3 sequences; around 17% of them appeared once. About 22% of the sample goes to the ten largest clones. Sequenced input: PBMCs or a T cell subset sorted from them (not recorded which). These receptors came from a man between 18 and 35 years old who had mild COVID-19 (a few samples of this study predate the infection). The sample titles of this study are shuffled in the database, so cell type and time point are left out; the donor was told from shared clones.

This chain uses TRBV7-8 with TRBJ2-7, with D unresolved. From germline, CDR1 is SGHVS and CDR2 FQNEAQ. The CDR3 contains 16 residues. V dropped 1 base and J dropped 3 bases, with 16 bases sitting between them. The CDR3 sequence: CASSLDPGASLYEQYF. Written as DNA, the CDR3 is TGTGCCAGCAGCTTAGATCCCGGTGCGTCCCTCTACGAGCAGTACTTC.

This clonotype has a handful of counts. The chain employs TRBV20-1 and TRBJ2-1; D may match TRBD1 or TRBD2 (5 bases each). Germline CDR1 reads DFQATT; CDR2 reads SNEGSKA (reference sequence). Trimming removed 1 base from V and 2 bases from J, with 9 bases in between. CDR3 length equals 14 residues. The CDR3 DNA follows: TGCAGTGCTAGAGCCCGGGGACCCTACAATGAGCAGTTCTTC. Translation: CSARARGPYNEQFF.

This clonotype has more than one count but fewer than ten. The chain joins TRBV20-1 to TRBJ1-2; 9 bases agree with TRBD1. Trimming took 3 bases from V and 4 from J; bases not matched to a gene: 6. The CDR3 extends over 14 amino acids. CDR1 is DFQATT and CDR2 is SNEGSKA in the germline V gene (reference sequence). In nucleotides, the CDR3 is TGCAGTGCTAGGGGACAGGGCGAGGGCTATGGCTACACCTTC. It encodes CSARGQGEGYGYTF.

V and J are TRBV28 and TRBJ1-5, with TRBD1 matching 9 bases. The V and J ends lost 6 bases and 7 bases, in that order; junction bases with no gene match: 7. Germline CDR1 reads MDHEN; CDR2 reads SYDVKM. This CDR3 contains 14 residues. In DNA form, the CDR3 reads TGTGCCAGCAGGGGGACACAGGGGGCCCAGCCCCAGCATTTT. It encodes CASRGTQGAQPQHF. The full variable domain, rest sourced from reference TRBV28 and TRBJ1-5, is DVKVTQSSRYLVKRTGEKVFLECVQDMDHENMFWYRQDPGLGLRLIYFSYDVKMKEKGDIPEGYSVSREKKERFSLILESASTNQTSMYLCASRGTQGAQPQHFGDGTRLSIL.

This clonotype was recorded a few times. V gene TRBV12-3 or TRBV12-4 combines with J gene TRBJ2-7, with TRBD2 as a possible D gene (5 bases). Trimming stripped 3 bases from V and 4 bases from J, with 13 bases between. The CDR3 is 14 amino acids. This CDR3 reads CASSFGGGQYEQYV. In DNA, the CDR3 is TGTGCCAGCAGTTTCGGAGGAGGCCAATACGAGCAGTACGTC.